The clone carrying this T cell receptor (beta chain) was seen only a few times. CDR3 size: 14 residues. With 5 bases clipped from V and 3 bases from J, the junction kept 5 bases outside the gene matches. The data originate from a study of early T cells in non-severe SARS-CoV-2 infection. Study overall: The sequenced material was bulk RNA from unsorted whole blood, and its chains were unpaired.

The library protocol tagged individual cDNA molecules with unique molecular identifiers. TCRdb passed the 5' RACE reads through MiXCR, listing each CDR3 protein once. The table has about 73,000 distinct CDR3 sequences, roughly 15% seen once. This receptor was taken from an adult who was a healthcare worker with PCR-confirmed SARS-CoV-2 infection or an uninfected control (not recorded which). The sequencing sample was made of whole blood. The genes are TRBV12-3 or TRBV12-4 and TRBJ1-1, with TRBD1 matching 8 bases. The CDR3 sequence is CASSNDRGDTEAFF. In nucleotides, the CDR3 is TGTGCCAGCAGTAATGACAGGGGCGACACTGAAGCTTTCTTT.